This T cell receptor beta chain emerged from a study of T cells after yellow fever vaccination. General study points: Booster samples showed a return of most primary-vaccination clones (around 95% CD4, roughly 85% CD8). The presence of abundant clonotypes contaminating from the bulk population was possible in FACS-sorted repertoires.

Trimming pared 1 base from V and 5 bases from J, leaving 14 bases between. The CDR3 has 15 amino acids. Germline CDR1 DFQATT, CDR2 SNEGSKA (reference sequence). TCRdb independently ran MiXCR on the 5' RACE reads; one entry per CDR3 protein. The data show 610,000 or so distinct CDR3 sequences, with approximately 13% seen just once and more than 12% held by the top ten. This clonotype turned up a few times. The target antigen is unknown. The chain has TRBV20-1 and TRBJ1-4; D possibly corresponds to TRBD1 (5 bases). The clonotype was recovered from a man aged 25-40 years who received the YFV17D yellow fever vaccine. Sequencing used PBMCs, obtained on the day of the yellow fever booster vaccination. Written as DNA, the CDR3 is TGCAGTGCTAGAGTTGGTGGGACCGTGAATGAAAAACTGTTTTTT. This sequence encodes CSARVGGTVNEKLFF.